Sequencing of this T cell receptor (beta chain) was carried out in a study of regulatory T cells in long-lasting Graves disease. CDR3-region Arm-PCR and iRepertoire HTBI primers produced the TCR beta libraries. TCRdb reprocessed the multiplex PCR reads with MiXCR, giving one entry per CDR3 protein. The sample records approximately 470,000 distinct CDR3 sequences, around 15% being singletons. Whole-study findings and limits: Persistent Graves' patients showed less TCR diversity than newly diagnosed patients showed.

Indicated time point: newly diagnosed GD, antithyroid drugs for less than 3 months. PBMCs were the source of the RNA used for TCR sequencing. As regards this clonotype: Its antigen is unidentified. With a far larger clone one base away, a read error is the likely cause.

The same sample was also used in a study of T cells in Graves' hyperthyroidism and ophthalmopathy. That source reports: It was uncontrolled infection, other autoimmune disease, pregnancy or lactation that excluded patients. HTBI primers were used for first-round RT-PCR of the TCR CDR3.

This clonotype was obtained from a man aged 35 to 55 with Graves disease. Specimen: peripheral blood mononuclear cells (PBMCs), collected at new diagnosis, from a patient treated with antithyroid drugs.

The CDR3 coding sequence is TGTGCCAGCAGCTTAGATGAGGTTAGAGGACGCGAGCAGTTCTTC. This sequence encodes CASSLDEVRGREQFF. The J gene is TRBJ2-1, the V gene TRBV11-2; D remains unclear. CDR1 SGHAT and CDR2 FQNNGV come from the germline V gene. V lost 0 bases, J lost 10 bases, and 16 bases lay in between. The CDR3 loop spans 15 amino acids.